Sequencing of this TCR beta chain was carried out in a study of high-grade serous ovarian cancer treatment subgroups. Study details: Each sample yielded on average about 7,000 unique TCR beta rearrangements from more than 13,000 reads. Study-level results: Different patients shared almost no repertoire; same-patient tumors shared about 0.11 to 0.79. These tumor repertoires lack spatial information from bulk sequencing.

As for this clone: What it binds is unknown.

Method: immunoSEQ multiplex PCR; TCRdb's copy keeps in-frame clones and lacks some. The sample lists about 10,000 clones; 68% were seen once. Tumor tissue was taken before any definitive surgery or chemotherapy was given. The clonotype was recovered from a human donor with high-grade serous ovarian cancer. The sequenced material came from tumor tissue.

The CDR3 nucleotides read TGTGCCAGCAGCCCCACAGGGAACACTGAAGCTTTCTTT. Translated: CASSPTGNTEAFF. The chain has TRBV7-9 and TRBJ1-1, with D possibly being TRBD1 (5 bases). V was cut by 5 bases and J by 1 base, with 8 bases left in between. The length of the CDR3 is 13 residues. Per the germline V gene, CDR1 is SEHNR and CDR2 is FQNEAQ (reference sequence).